This T cell receptor (beta chain) stems from a study of metastatic and nonmetastatic thyroid tumors. The overall study: Repertoire comparisons spanned blood and tumor or nodule tissue from malignant and benign thyroid patients. Regarding the study as a whole: Reported TCR beta diversity, measured in blood and tumor, was significantly higher for malignant thyroid tumors than for benign nodules.

Germline assignment: CDR1 SNHLY and CDR2 FYNNEI. The trim removed 6 bases at V and 6 bases at J, leaving 4 bases unmatched. This CDR3 has 12 amino acids. No treatment had been given to any patient before thyroid surgery. How the authors handled the data: The distant-metastasis classifier for papillary thyroid cancer was built from CDR3 differences across clinicopathological groups. TCRdb reanalyzed the PCR reads with MiXCR. These V and J calls are TCRdb output, not the study's own analysis. The data show approximately 31,000 clones, 15% to 20% seen once. This clone showed up just a few times. As yet, its antigen is unknown.

This chain uses TRBV2 with TRBJ2-7; 8 bases match TRBD1. This clonotype was obtained from a female donor with papillary thyroid cancer or a benign thyroid nodule (not recorded which). Some clones in this sample may be carry-over from other donors' samples. Sequencing was done on a sample of blood. DNA of the CDR3: TGTGCCAGCAGCCGGACAGGGCTCGAGCAGTACTTC. Translating it yields CASSRTGLEQYF. Full variable domain (rest looked up from reference TRBV2 and TRBJ2-7): EPEVTQTPSHQVTQMGQEVILRCVPISNHLYFYWYRQILGQKVEFLVSFYNNEISEKSEIFDDQFSVERPDGSNFTLKIRSTKLEDSAMYFCASSRTGLEQYFGPGTRLTVT.